This section outlines one T cell receptor (beta chain) sequence together with its context. Its matching antigen is unknown. Donors each contributed one blood sample measuring 2.5 ml. CDR1 is MNHNS, CDR2 SASEGT, per germline. CDR3 length equals 12 residues. These data come from a study of monozygotic twins with inflammatory bowel disease. Regarding the study as a whole: With inverse Simpson as the measure, TCRbeta diversity was lower in IBD patients than in healthy co-twins.

From 3500 ng of total RNA, each TCR library was prepared. TCRdb derives one entry per CDR3 protein from the 5' RACE reads, leaving out DNA. Its clone listing holds some 440,000 distinct CDR3 sequences. Specimen: blood. The chain joins TRBV6-1 to TRBJ1-4; TCRdb's D call, TRBD1, is unchecked because there is no DNA. This receptor was taken from a human donor with ulcerative colitis or Crohn's disease, or a healthy co-twin of an affected twin (not recorded which). This CDR3 is CASSEGGEKLFF.